This T cell receptor beta chain was captured in a study of blood T cell repertoires in COVID-19. TCRdb's copy holds only in-frame clones and misses some; the assay was immunoSEQ multiplex PCR. Of around 340,000 clones listed, 70% to 90% were seen once; the top ten hold roughly 7.2%. The CDR3 contains 13 residues. Trimming cost V 5 bases and J 6 bases; bases outside gene matches: 9. Germline V gene lookup returns CDR1 GTSNPN and CDR2 SVGIG (reference sequence). This clone was found once. Sequencing was done on a sample of peripheral blood. This sequence originates from a woman aged 55-69 years with COVID-19, enrolled during active disease. The chain combines TRBV30 with TRBJ1-1; 7 positions agree with TRBD1. The CDR3, as DNA: TGTGCCTGGGAAGACAGGGCAAAGTCTGAAGCTTTCTTT. It is translated as CAWEDRAKSEAFF.